This T cell receptor beta chain was recorded in a study of PD-1 blockade in classical Hodgkin lymphoma. Sequenced by immunoSEQ multiplex PCR; TCRdb stores in-frame clones only, minus some. The sample yields roughly 64,000 clones, less than 95% seen once. Trimming cost V 4 bases and J 4 bases; bases outside gene matches: 7. Germline-derived CDR1 and CDR2 are SGDLS and YYNGEE. CDR3 length: 16 residues. As to time point: cycle 4 day 1 (C4D1), after less than seven weeks of nivolumab. Each of the patients experienced relapse following autologous stem cell transplantation, and their brentuximab vedotin exposure differed.

The sample in question was peripheral blood mononuclear cells (PBMCs), obtained before the fourth cycle of nivolumab. The rearrangement uses TRBV9 and TRBJ1-4; 10 bases align to TRBD1. The source is a human donor with classical Hodgkin lymphoma. CDR3 DNA: TGTGCCAGCAGCCCCAGAGGGACAGGGGTTAATGAAAAACTGTTTTTT. It encodes CASSPRGTGVNEKLFF.